This TCR beta chain appears in the sequencing data of a study of blood T cell repertoires in COVID-19. This clone showed up just once. Clinical histories supplied by participants themselves formed the basis of cohort assignment. In the authors' methods: Reference gene primer amplification gave estimated nucleated cell counts. Only in-frame clones appear in the TCRdb table, and some are missing; sequencing was by immunoSEQ multiplex PCR. V and J calls and clone size are given by that table; D and trimming were obtained from the DNA. Among over 200,000 clones, approximately 86% were seen once, and the ten largest hold 10% to 13%. The ends were cut back, 2 bases at V and 2 bases at J, with 13 bases in the middle. The germline V gene has CDR1 KGHSH and CDR2 LQKENI. The length of the CDR3 is 15 residues.

The TCR was taken from a man aged 18 to 35 with acute COVID-19. The V call is TRBV18, the J call TRBJ2-7; tentative D call: TRBD1 (5 bases). Sequenced sample: PBMCs or T cells enriched from blood (not recorded which). The CDR3 bases are TGTGCCAGCTCACCAGGCAGGGCCGAACCCTACGAGCAGTACTTC. Translated, it gives CASSPGRAEPYEQYF.